This T cell receptor beta chain was identified during a study of T cell repertoires in cytomegalovirus infection. Study-level background: Selected CMV epitopes included recently identified HLA-C-restricted ones as well as well-studied HLA-B-restricted ones. Public TCR beta signatures were indicative of both CMV infection and a matching HLA type. Study results and limitations: Cumulative public TCR beta family frequency identified carriers of CMV plus the relevant HLA. HLA-C-restricted, CMV-specific TCR beta clonotypes were dominant ex vivo.

This clonotype was counted only a few times. Its specificity is not known. In TCRdb, the reads were re-called with MiXCR into one record per CDR3 protein. Of about 130,000 distinct CDR3 sequences in the sample, around 32% were seen once. Sequencing used CD8+ T cells from cultured PBMCs, obtained from culture after CMV antigen stimulation. The sequence was collected from a human donor in good health (CMV status not recorded). Some clones in this sample may be carry-over from other donors' samples.

This CDR3 reads CASSRGALDNYGYTF. For the CDR3, the DNA is TGCGCCAGCAGCCGAGGGGCCCTGGATAACTATGGCTACACCTTC. The gene calls are TRBV4-1 and TRBJ1-2, with D possibly being TRBD1 (5 bases). This CDR3 region has 15 residues. CDR1 and CDR2 from the germline V gene are MGHRA and YSYEKL. The V and J ends lost 4 bases and 1 base respectively, with 13 bases between them.